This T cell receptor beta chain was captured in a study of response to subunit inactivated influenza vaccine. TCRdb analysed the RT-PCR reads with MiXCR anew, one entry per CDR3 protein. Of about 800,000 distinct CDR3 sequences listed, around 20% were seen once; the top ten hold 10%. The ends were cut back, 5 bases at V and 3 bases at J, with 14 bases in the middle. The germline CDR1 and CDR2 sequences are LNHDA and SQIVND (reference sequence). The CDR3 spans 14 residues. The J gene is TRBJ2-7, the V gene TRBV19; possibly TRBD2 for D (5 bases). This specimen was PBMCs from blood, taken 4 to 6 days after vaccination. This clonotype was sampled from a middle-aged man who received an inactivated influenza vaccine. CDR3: CASSPSLANYEQYF. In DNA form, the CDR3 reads TGTGCCAGTAGTCCCTCGCTAGCCAACTACGAGCAGTACTTC.